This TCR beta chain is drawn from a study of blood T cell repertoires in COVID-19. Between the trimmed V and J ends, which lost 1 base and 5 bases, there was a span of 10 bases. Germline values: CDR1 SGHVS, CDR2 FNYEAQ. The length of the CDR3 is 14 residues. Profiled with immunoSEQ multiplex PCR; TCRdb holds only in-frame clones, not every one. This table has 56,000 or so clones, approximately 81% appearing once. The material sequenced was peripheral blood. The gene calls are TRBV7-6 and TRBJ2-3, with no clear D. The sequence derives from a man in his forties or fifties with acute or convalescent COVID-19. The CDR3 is CASSLVRSRDTQYF. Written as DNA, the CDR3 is TGTGCCAGCAGCTTAGTTAGGTCTAGAGATACGCAGTATTTT.